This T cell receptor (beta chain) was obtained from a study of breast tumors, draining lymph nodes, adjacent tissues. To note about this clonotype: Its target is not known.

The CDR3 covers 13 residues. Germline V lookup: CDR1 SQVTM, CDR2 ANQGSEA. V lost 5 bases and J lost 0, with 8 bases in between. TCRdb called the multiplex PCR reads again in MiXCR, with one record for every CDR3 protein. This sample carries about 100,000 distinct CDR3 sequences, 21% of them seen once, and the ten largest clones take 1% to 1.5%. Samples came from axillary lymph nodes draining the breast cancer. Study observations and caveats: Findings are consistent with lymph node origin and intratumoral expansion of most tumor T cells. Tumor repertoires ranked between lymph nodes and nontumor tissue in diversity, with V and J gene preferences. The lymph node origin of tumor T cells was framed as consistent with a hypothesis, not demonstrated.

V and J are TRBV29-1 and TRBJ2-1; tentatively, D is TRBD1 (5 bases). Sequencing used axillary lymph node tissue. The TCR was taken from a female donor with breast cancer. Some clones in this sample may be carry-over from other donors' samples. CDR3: CSVQGTSYNEQFF. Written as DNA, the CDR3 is TGCAGCGTTCAGGGTACCTCCTACAATGAGCAGTTCTTC.